This T cell receptor (beta chain) was recorded in a study of T-cell reconstitution after alpha-beta-depleted transplantation in children. This clonotype has more than one count but fewer than ten. The CDR3 loop spans 15 amino acids. Germline CDR1 reads SGHVS; CDR2 reads FNYEAQ. The ends lost 3 bases at V and 3 bases at J; junction bases unmatched: 7. It was with unique molecular identifiers that the TCRbeta library was prepared. TCRdb used MiXCR to reprocess the PCR reads, holding one entry per CDR3 protein. The repertoire consists of approximately 400,000 distinct CDR3 sequences, with under 20% occurring once and the leading ten covering about 32%.

Sequenced here: PBMCs, mostly from graft donor cells, sampled 360 days after TCRalphabeta/CD19-depleted stem cell transplant. The genes are TRBV7-6 and TRBJ2-5, with TRBD1 identical over 7 bases. This clonotype was sampled from a boy in the first two years of life who had a stem cell transplant for Wiskott-Aldrich syndrome, so the T cells may come from the graft donor. The CDR3 loop is CASSFKQGLKETQYF. As DNA, the CDR3 is TGTGCCAGCAGCTTCAAACAGGGGTTGAAAGAGACCCAGTACTTC.